The 29 T cell receptor beta chains in this list originate from one sample, sequenced in a study of T-cell memory formation after mild COVID-19. TCRdb re-called the 5' RACE reads through MiXCR, storing one row per CDR3 protein. The data show around 310,000 distinct CDR3 sequences, roughly 15% seen once. Sequenced material: PBMCs or a T cell subset sorted from them (not recorded which). These receptors were taken from a young man who had mild COVID-19 (a few samples of this study predate the infection). Cell type and time point are not known.

This chain links TRBV6-1 with TRBJ2-3; D gene unclear. This CDR3 region has 12 residues. CDR1 is MNHNS and CDR2 is SASEGT in the germline V gene. With 1 base removed from V and 10 bases from J, the gap between germline ends came to 9 bases. The CDR3 region has the DNA TGTGCCAGCAGTGAAGTAGTGACTCCGCAGTATTTT. Residues: CASSEVVTPQYF.

The chain has TRBV4-1 and TRBJ2-7; TRBD2 is a possible D gene (5 bases). CDR3 length: 14 residues. Germline CDR1 and CDR2: MGHRA and YSYEKL. V was clipped by 0 bases and J by 3 bases, with 9 bases between them. The CDR3 here is CASSQDFGSYEQYV. The CDR3 nucleotides read TGCGCCAGCAGCCAAGATTTTGGGAGCTACGAGCAGTACGTC.

The table lists this clonotype with a few counts. V usage is TRBV4-1 and J usage is TRBJ1-1; D perhaps matches TRBD1 (5 bases). The CDR3 covers 15 residues. Trimming took off 3 bases at V and 4 bases at J, with 15 bases between the two ends. Germline V lookup: CDR1 MGHRA, CDR2 YSYEKL. DNA of the CDR3: TGCGCCAGCAGCCAGGGACCGGGGGTCGCCACTGAAGCTTTCTTT. Translated, it gives CASSQGPGVATEAFF.

In its sample, this clonotype was seen a few times. The J gene is TRBJ2-5, the V gene TRBV11-1; D may be TRBD1 (5 bases). The length of the CDR3 is 16 residues. Trimming stripped 5 bases from V and 7 bases from J, with 23 bases between. The germline V gene has CDR1 SGHAT and CDR2 FQDESV (reference sequence). CDR3 coding DNA: TGTGCCAGCAGCCCCCAAGGAACCACAGGTCTCGGGACCCAGTACTTC. Its protein is CASSPQGTTGLGTQYF.

This clonotype was counted between two and nine times. The V gene is TRBV5-8, the J gene TRBJ1-2; 7 bases match TRBD1. The CDR3 loop spans 15 amino acids. Germline trimming cut 4 bases from V and 5 bases from J; bases unmatched to any gene: 11. Germline values: CDR1 SGHTS, CDR2 YDEGEE. The CDR3 region is CASSQRDRVSYGYTF. CDR3 sequence (DNA): TGTGCCAGCAGCCAAAGAGACAGGGTTTCATATGGCTACACCTTC.

The chain uses TRBV18 and TRBJ1-1; weak D call: TRBD1 (5 bases). The germline V gene encodes CDR1 KGHSH and CDR2 LQKENI. The V gene lost 0 bases and the J gene lost 8 bases, with 13 bases spanning the gap. This CDR3 region has 14 residues. CDR3 sequence: CASSPPGEPREAFF. For the CDR3, the DNA is TGTGCCAGCTCACCACCAGGGGAGCCTCGGGAAGCTTTCTTT.

The chain combines TRBV6-1 with TRBJ1-5; 8 positions match TRBD1. The CDR3 length is 15 residues. V dropped 7 bases and J dropped 11; count of bases not matched to a gene: 16. Germline-derived CDR1 and CDR2 are MNHNS and SASEGT. The CDR3 sequence is CASIPRTGRSEAQHF. CDR3 coding DNA: TGTGCCAGCATCCCTAGGACAGGGCGATCAGAGGCCCAGCATTTT.

V usage is TRBV7-2 and J usage is TRBJ1-3, with TRBD1 matching over 7 bases. There are 14 residues in the CDR3. With 5 bases clipped from V and 4 bases from J, the junction kept 5 bases outside the gene matches. From germline, CDR1 is SGHTA and CDR2 FQGNSA. The CDR3 DNA reads as TGTGCCAGCAGCATTACAGGGGTCGGAAACACCATATATTTT. This sequence encodes CASSITGVGNTIYF. The variable domain in full, completed from reference TRBV7-2 and TRBJ1-3, reads GAGVSQSPSNKVTEKGKDVELRCDPISGHTALYWYRQSLGQGLEFLIYFQGNSAPDKSGLPSDRFSAERTGGSVSTLTIQRTQQEDSAVYLCASSITGVGNTIYFGEGSWLTVV.

At least ten counts were recorded for this clonotype. V usage is TRBV7-9 and J usage is TRBJ2-1; 9 bases align to TRBD1. Germline CDR1 and CDR2: SEHNR and FQNEAQ (reference sequence). The junction had 11 bases not matched to a gene; V was cut back by 4 bases and J by 4 bases. CDR3 size: 17 residues. For the CDR3, the DNA is TGTGCCAGCAGCTCGATGGCGGGGACAGGGCGTTACAATGAGCAGTTCTTC. Its translation is CASSSMAGTGRYNEQFF.

The rearrangement links TRBV7-2 to TRBJ1-4; 11 bases map to TRBD1. The length of the CDR3 is 15 residues. Germline-derived CDR1 and CDR2 are SGHTA and FQGNSA. With 5 bases clipped from V and 8 bases from J, the junction kept 7 bases outside the gene matches. CDR3 sequence reads: CASSDRTGGEEKLFF. The CDR3 coding sequence is TGTGCCAGCAGCGACCGGACAGGGGGCGAGGAAAAACTGTTTTTT.

This clonotype was seen more than once but under ten times. The CDR3 spells CASSYGRAGNIQYF. Here the CDR3 DNA reads TGCGCCAGCAGCTATGGTCGGGCGGGAAACATTCAGTACTTC. The chain joins TRBV5-1 to TRBJ2-4; TRBD2 might be the D (5 bases). V was trimmed by 3 bases and J by 6 bases, leaving 13 bases between them. The germline gives CDR1 SGHRS, CDR2 YFSETQ. The CDR3 totals 14 residues.

This chain connects TRBV30 to TRBJ2-3; D gene uncertain. Between the trimmed V and J ends, which lost 2 bases and 5 bases, there was a span of 2 bases. This CDR3 is 10 amino acids long. Germline V gives CDR1 GTSNPN, CDR2 SVGIG (reference sequence). The CDR3 spells CAWSRDTQYF. The CDR3 nucleotides are TGTGCCTGGAGTAGAGATACGCAGTATTTT.

At least ten counts were recorded for this clonotype. CDR3 loop: CASSRRVNNEQFF. The DNA for the CDR3 is TGTGCCAGCTCACGAAGGGTGAACAATGAGCAGTTCTTC. The rearrangement uses TRBV11-2 and TRBJ2-1; D is unclear. Germline CDR1 is SGHAT and CDR2 is FQNNGV. The CDR3 runs 13 residues. Deletions cut 8 bases from V and 5 bases from J, with 13 bases between.

The gene calls are TRBV5-1 and TRBJ2-2, with a possible D match to TRBD2 (5 bases). CDR1 and CDR2 from the germline V gene are SGHRS and YFSETQ. V was pared by 5 bases and J by 2 bases, with 16 bases between. This CDR3 contains 16 residues. The CDR3 spells CASRRDPGSNTGELFF. DNA for the CDR3: TGCGCCAGCAGAAGAGATCCGGGAAGTAACACCGGGGAGCTGTTTTTT.

In regard to this clonotype: It may be a read error: a sequence one base away is much more abundant. V gene TRBV6-2 or TRBV6-3 combines with J gene TRBJ1-5; the D is unclear. This CDR3 contains 13 residues. Germline V gene data show CDR1 as MNHEY and CDR2 as SVGEGT. The V and J ends lost 2 bases and 1 base respectively, with 3 bases between them. The CDR3, as DNA: TGTGCCAGCAGTTACCGGAGCAATCAGCCCCAGCATTTT. It is translated as CASSYRSNQPQHF.

The rearrangement joins TRBV4-1 to TRBJ1-1; no firm D call. Trimming took off 1 base at V and 3 bases at J, with 15 bases between the two ends. Germline V gene lookup returns CDR1 MGHRA and CDR2 YSYEKL. The CDR3 has 16 residues. CDR3 nucleotide sequence: TGCGCCAGCAGCCAAGGGGATGGAGAGACGGACACTGAAGCTTTCTTT. It yields the protein CASSQGDGETDTEAFF.

This clonotype was counted a few times. The chain uses TRBV5-1 and TRBJ1-1, with D possibly TRBD1 on 5 matching bases. Germline CDR1 SGHRS, CDR2 YFSETQ. V lost 0 bases and J lost 6, with 18 bases in between. This CDR3 region has 16 residues. CDR3 DNA: TGCGCCAGCAGCTTGGACAGGCCCGGAACCGGCGCTGAAGCTTTCTTT. Protein product: CASSLDRPGTGAEAFF.

This clonotype has a single count. This chain links TRBV4-3 with TRBJ1-4; D not certain. The germline gives CDR1 LGHNA, CDR2 YSLEER. The germline V and J ends were trimmed by 1 base and 11 bases, with 11 bases remaining between them. The CDR3 is 13 amino acids. The CDR3 spells CASSQVITAKLFF. The CDR3 DNA follows: TGCGCCAGCAGCCAAGTGATTACCGCTAAACTGTTTTTT.

The V call is TRBV5-4, the J call TRBJ2-2; TRBD1 is a possible D gene (6 bases). Trimming pared 0 bases from V and 5 bases from J, leaving 11 bases between. The CDR3 extends over 15 amino acids. Looked up from germline, CDR1 is SGHNT and CDR2 is YYREEE (reference sequence). The CDR3 DNA reads as TGTGCCAGCAGCTTGGACAGGGTTGGGACCGGGGAGCTGTTTTTT. Amino acids: CASSLDRVGTGELFF.

The chain carries TRBV12-3 or TRBV12-4 and TRBJ1-2, with D perhaps TRBD1 (6 bases). Trimming took 6 bases from V and 4 from J, leaving 15 bases between them. This CDR3 has 14 residues. The CDR3 DNA reads TGTGCCAGCAGGGGAACAGGGTATAGCTATGGCTACACCTTC. Its translation: CASRGTGYSYGYTF.

This clonotype was seen a few times. The chain carries TRBV7-8 and TRBJ2-1, with TRBD2 matching 8 bases. The V segment lost 1 base and the J segment 2 bases; nucleotides outside the gene matches: 4. CDR1 is SGHVS and CDR2 is FQNEAQ in the germline V gene. This CDR3 has 16 amino acids. As DNA, the CDR3 is TGTGCCAGCAGCTTAGGAAGCGGGGGACCCTACAATGAGCAGTTCTTC. It encodes CASSLGSGGPYNEQFF.

The J gene is TRBJ2-7, the V gene TRBV5-6, with no clear D. Germline loops: CDR1 SGHDT, CDR2 YYEEEE. The CDR3 has 13 amino acids. Trimming removed 0 bases from V and 6 bases from J, with 10 bases in between. The DNA for the CDR3 is TGTGCCAGCAGCTTGGTGGGCCTTTCCGAGCAGTACTTC. Its protein is CASSLVGLSEQYF. The whole variable domain, remainder taken from reference TRBV5-6 and TRBJ2-7, is DAGVTQSPTHLIKTRGQQVTLRCSPKSGHDTVSWYQQALGQGPQFIFQYYEEEERQRGNFPDRFSGHQFPNYSSELNVNALLLGDSALYLCASSLVGLSEQYFGPGTRLTVT.

This clonotype turned up a few times. J is TRBJ2-7 and V is TRBV20-1, with D unclear. The CDR3 extends over 13 amino acids. Trimming removed 5 bases from V and 3 bases from J, with 14 bases in between. Germline V gene sequence: CDR1 DFQATT, CDR2 SNEGSKA (reference sequence). The DNA for the CDR3 is TGCAGTGCTGTACGAACCACGGTCTACGAGCAGTACTTC. This sequence encodes CSAVRTTVYEQYF.

Concerning this clonotype: One end of the junction is discordant with germline, which a read error may explain. V gene TRBV12-3 or TRBV12-4 combines with J gene TRBJ1-5, with D possibly being TRBD1 (6 bases). The CDR3 is 15 residues long. The CDR3 spells CASRPNRDSNHPQHF. CDR3 nucleotide sequence: TGTGCCAGCAGACCGAACAGGGATAGCAATCATCCCCAGCATTTT.

This clonotype was counted between two and nine times. The chain links TRBV3-1 to TRBJ2-7; D might be TRBD1 or TRBD2, each matching 5 bases. Trimming removed 3 bases at V and 3 bases at J, with 12 bases between. The CDR3 runs 14 residues. Germline V gives CDR1 LGHDT, CDR2 YNNKEL (reference sequence). The chain's CDR3 is CASSHRGPNYEQYF. The CDR3 DNA sequence: TGTGCCAGCAGCCACCGGGGACCTAACTACGAGCAGTACTTC.

This clonotype has only a few counts. The genes are TRBV7-2 and TRBJ2-2, with D perhaps TRBD2 (5 bases). Looked up from germline, CDR1 is SGHTA and CDR2 is FQGNSA. With 0 bases removed from V and 5 bases from J, the gap between germline ends came to 10 bases. CDR3 size: 15 residues. As DNA, the CDR3 is TGTGCCAGCAGCTTAGCGCTCCGCGGGACCGGGGAGCTGTTTTTT. Translation gives CASSLALRGTGELFF.

A few counts support this clonotype. V is TRBV20-1 and J is TRBJ2-6; D uncertain. Trimming took 5 bases from V and 3 from J, leaving 11 bases between them. Germline-derived CDR1 and CDR2 are DFQATT and SNEGSKA (reference sequence). The CDR3 runs to 14 residues. CDR3: CSAPGLYGANVLTF. The CDR3 region has the DNA TGCAGTGCTCCTGGGCTCTATGGGGCCAACGTCCTGACTTTC.

The rearrangement uses TRBV5-1 and TRBJ2-1, with D perhaps matching TRBD1 (6 bases). V lost 5 bases and J 5 bases, leaving 14 bases between the germline ends. This CDR3 is built from 14 residues. The germline CDR1 and CDR2 sequences are SGHRS and YFSETQ. Here the CDR3 DNA reads TGCGCCAGCAGTCTTAGTGGACAGAACAATGAGCAGTTCTTC. Translation: CASSLSGQNNEQFF.

This clonotype was counted at least ten times. The chain employs TRBV2 and TRBJ2-7; perhaps TRBD2 as D (6 bases). CDR1 and CDR2 (germline): SNHLY, FYNNEI. V lost 3 bases, J lost 1 base, and 10 bases lay in between. This CDR3 is built from 14 residues. The CDR3 sequence: CASSDWGVSYEQYV. In DNA, the CDR3 is TGTGCCAGCAGTGACTGGGGGGTTTCCTACGAGCAGTACGTC.